A selection of T cell receptor beta chains follows, all from one sample in a study of cytomegalovirus exposure and HLA in healthy donors. The method was immunoSEQ multiplex PCR; TCRdb's version includes in-frame clones alone and lacks a portion of them. The sample lists around 110,000 clones; 75% to 85% were seen once. Source material: PBMCs. These receptors were taken from a young man in good health and CMV-seropositive. Both conserved end residues are part of each CDR3. The order of the fields is D gene, clone size, J gene, V gene, CDR3 DNA, CDR3 protein. D genes are given only for firm matches. Rows give clone size only sometimes, using once, few, many, or a class for an expanded clone.

>-|-|TRBJ2-2|TRBV5-4
TGTGCCAGCAGCTTCGCCCCGGGACTCTTCCGCAACACCGGGGAGCTGTTTTTT
CASSFAPGLFRNTGELFF
>-|-|TRBJ2-5|TRBV7-2
TGTGCCAGCAGCAATCCCGGGACTTGGGAGACCCAGTACTTC
CASSNPGTWETQYF
>TRBD1|-|TRBJ1-5|TRBV6-6
TGTGCCAGCAGTTACTCTCGGGCAGGGGGACAGCCCCAGCATTTT
CASSYSRAGGQPQHF
>TRBD2|once|TRBJ2-7|TRBV6-6
TGTGCCAGCAGTTACTCTGCCAGCGGGAGAAACGAGCAGTACTTC
CASSYSASGRNEQYF
>TRBD1|-|TRBJ1-2|TRBV19
TGTGCCAGTATCAGCAGGGGGTGGGACTATGGCTACACCTTC
CASISRGWDYGYTF
>-|-|TRBJ2-6|TRBV19
TGTGCCAGTAGTATTGTCCGAGGAAACTCTGGGGCCAACGTCCTGACTTTC
CASSIVRGNSGANVLTF
>TRBD2|-|TRBJ2-1|TRBV7-9
TGTGCCACCGGGGGGGAGGGCGGTACTGAGCAGTTCTTC
CATGGEGGTEQFF
>TRBD1|-|TRBJ2-5|TRBV18
TGTGCCAGCTCACCACCGGCACAGGGGCCCTCCCAGCAGTACTTC
CASSPPAQGPSQQYF
>TRBD2|-|TRBJ2-7|TRBV5-5
TGTGCCAGCAGCTTAAGCCCCGCGGGAGTGGTTTACGAGCAGTACTTC
CASSLSPAGVVYEQYF
>TRBD2|-|TRBJ2-3|TRBV9
TGTGCCAGCAGGCGAGGACTAGCGGGGTTCACAGATACGCAGTATTTT
CASRRGLAGFTDTQYF
>-|-|TRBJ1-4|TRBV18
TGTGCCAGCTCACCCTCGGGAGGGGCGATAACTAATGAAAAACTGTTTTTT
CASSPSGGAITNEKLFF
>TRBD1|-|TRBJ1-6|TRBV7-8
TGTGCCAGCAGCCCCGAACCCGGGACAGGGAATTTCCCCCACTTT
CASSPEPGTGNFPHF
>TRBD2|few|TRBJ2-7|TRBV6-1
TGTGCCACCAGGACTAGCGGGGGCTACGAGCAGTACTTC
CATRTSGGYEQYF
>TRBD2|-|TRBJ2-2|TRBV27
TGTGCCAGCAGTTTTGGCGGGAGTGGCACCGGGGAGCTGTTTTTT
CASSFGGSGTGELFF
>-|-|TRBJ1-5|TRBV6-6
TGTGCCAGCAGTTATCCGGGGAGTCAGCCCCAGCATTTT
CASSYPGSQPQHF
>-|few|TRBJ1-1|TRBV11-3
TGTGCCAGCAGCCGACAGCTGAACACTGAAGCTTTCTTT
CASSRQLNTEAFF
>TRBD2|-|TRBJ2-6|TRBV7-3
TGTGCCAGCAGCAATATCCCCGGGACTAGACTAGCCAACGTCCTGACTTTC
CASSNIPGTRLANVLTF
>TRBD1|-|TRBJ1-2|TRBV7-9
TGTGCCAGCAGCTTGGGGACAGGGGGCAACTATGGCTACACCTTC
CASSLGTGGNYGYTF
>-|-|TRBJ2-4|TRBV7-9
TGTGCCAGCAGCTTGGGGGTTGTGGACAGTCAGTACTTC
CASSLGVVDSQYF
>-|-|TRBJ1-2|TRBV2
TGTGCCAGCAGAACAGGAATTGAACACTATGGCTACACCTTC
CASRTGIEHYGYTF
>TRBD2|-|TRBJ2-3|TRBV5-8
TGTGCCAGCAGCCCTAGGGGGCTAGCGGGGAACACAGATACGCAGTATTTT
CASSPRGLAGNTDTQYF
>-|-|TRBJ1-3|TRBV19
TGTGCCAGTAGTAGGGCCAACACCATATATTTT
CASSRANTIYF
>TRBD2|-|TRBJ2-3|TRBV5-1
TGCGCCAGCAGCTTCCTAGCGGAAGCAGATACGCAGTATTTT
CASSFLAEADTQYF
>-|few|TRBJ2-5|TRBV10-3
TGTGCCATCAGTGAGTCAGGAGTAGAGACCCAGTACTTC
CAISESGVETQYF
>-|-|TRBJ2-1|TRBV7-3
TGTGCCAGCAGCTTGGCGGGAAACAATGAGCAGTTCTTC
CASSLAGNNEQFF
>-|-|TRBJ2-2|TRBV28
TGTGCCAGCAACTTAGGGGCAGGGCAAGGGTACGGGGAGCTGTTTTTT
CASNLGAGQGYGELFF
>TRBD1|-|TRBJ1-2|TRBV10-3
TGTGCCATCAGTCATGGGACAGACGAACCTTCCTACTATGGCTACACCTTC
CAISHGTDEPSYYGYTF
>TRBD1|-|TRBJ1-4|TRBV25-1
TGTGCCAGCAGTGAATTCCTACAGGGGGCGCGGAAACTGTTTTTT
CASSEFLQGARKLFF
>-|-|TRBJ1-2|TRBV7-6
TGTGCCAGCAGCTCAGCAGGGGCGCCCGGCTATGGCTACACCTTC
CASSSAGAPGYGYTF
>TRBD1|-|TRBJ1-4|TRBV9
TGTGCCAGCAGCGTAGTTGGGGACAGGGGTGATGAAAAACTGTTTTTT
CASSVVGDRGDEKLFF
>-|few|TRBJ2-5|TRBV4-2
TGTGCCAGCAGCCCCCGACTACTTCAAGAGACCCAGTACTTC
CASSPRLLQETQYF